This T cell receptor beta chain was identified during a study of T cell responses to AZD1222 COVID-19 vaccine. This CDR3 contains 12 residues. V was clipped by 8 bases and J by 1 base, with 6 bases between them. Sequencing used immunoSEQ multiplex PCR; TCRdb keeps in-frame clones, though not all of them. The sample has around 140,000 clones, approximately 93% seen once. This clone came up once. This receptor was identified in an adult in good health. The sequenced sample was peripheral blood, obtained on day 0 of AZD1222 vaccination. The chain couples TRBV12-3 or TRBV12-4 to TRBJ1-3; D remains ambiguous. CDR3 sequence: CASSESGNTIYF. For the CDR3, the DNA is TGTGCCAGCTCAGAATCTGGAAACACCATATATTTT.